The 14 T cell receptor beta chains given below trace back to one sample, sequenced in a study of CD8+ T cells in alopecia areata. The treatment: oral pan-JAK inhibitor, 5-10 mg twice daily. Investigators isolated RNA and reverse transcribed it into cDNA to act as the sequencing template. Generated by immunoSEQ multiplex PCR, the TCRdb table keeps only in-frame clones and is missing some. The data contain under 300,000 clones, 45% to 70% of them singletons. The sample consisted of CD4+ T cells sorted from blood, taken at week 52, from a patient treated with tofacitinib. These receptors were collected from a human donor with alopecia areata.

This clone was seen only a few times. This chain connects TRBV7-2 to TRBJ2-3; no firm D call. CDR1 SGHTA and CDR2 FQGNSA come from the germline V gene. Trimming took off 5 bases at V and 1 base at J, with 13 bases between the two ends. CDR3 size: 15 residues. The DNA for the CDR3 is TGTGCCAGCAGCCCGACTCCGGCTGGCACAGATACGCAGTATTTT. Translation: CASSPTPAGTDTQYF.

The chain is built from TRBV30 and TRBJ2-7; the match to TRBD2 covers 11 bases. With V trimmed by 1 base and J by 1 base, 3 bases remained unmatched. The germline gives CDR1 GTSNPN, CDR2 SVGIG (reference sequence). This CDR3 spans 15 amino acids. For the CDR3, the DNA is TGTGCCTGGAGTGGGGTAGCGGGAGGGTCCTACGAGCAGTACTTC. This sequence encodes CAWSGVAGGSYEQYF.

This clone was seen once. The V and J genes are TRBV29-1 and TRBJ2-2; no clear D. Germline lookup yields CDR1 SQVTM and CDR2 ANQGSEA. There are 11 residues in the CDR3. The CDR3 spells CSARATGELFF. CDR3 sequence (DNA): TGCAGTGCTAGGGCCACCGGGGAGCTGTTTTTT.

This clone came up once. The chain recombines TRBV2 with TRBJ2-3; possible D gene TRBD2, 5 bases. The CDR3 runs to 13 residues. In germline, CDR1 is SNHLY, CDR2 FYNNEI. V lost 5 bases and J lost 3, with 9 bases in between. CDR3 sequence (DNA): TGTGCCAGCAGTCCTCCGGGGACAGATACGCAGTATTTT. It encodes CASSPPGTDTQYF.

As concerns this clone: Germline is not matched at one junction end, which may reflect a read error. The V and J genes are TRBV7-9 and TRBJ2-7, with 7 bases aligning to TRBD1. In germline, CDR1 is SEHNR, CDR2 FQNEAQ (reference sequence). The CDR3 covers 15 residues. CDR3 loop: CASSPSTGIPYEQYF. In DNA form, the CDR3 reads TGCGCCAGCAGCCCTTCGACAGGGATTCCCTACGAGCAGTACTTC. Full variable domain (missing parts from reference TRBV7-9 and TRBJ2-7): DTGVSQNPRHKITKRGQNVTFRCDPISEHNRLYWYRQTLGQGPEFLTYFQNEAQLEKSRLLSDRFSAERPKGSFSTLEIQRTEQGDSAMYLCASSPSTGIPYEQYFGPGTRLTVT.

This clone was picked up a small number of times. This CDR3 is also generated by other DNA sequences in the sample. This CDR3 reads CAWSVRGDTEAFF. The CDR3 DNA is TGTGCCTGGAGTGTACGGGGGGACACTGAAGCTTTCTTT. The chain couples TRBV30 to TRBJ1-1; D is perhaps TRBD1 (5 bases). V lost 0 bases, J lost 3 bases, and 8 bases lay in between. This CDR3 is built from 13 residues. Germline loops: CDR1 GTSNPN, CDR2 SVGIG (reference sequence).

The J gene is TRBJ1-1, the V gene TRBV29-1, with D maybe TRBD1 (5 bases). The V gene lost 0 bases and the J gene lost 0 bases, with 14 bases spanning the gap. Germline V gene sequence: CDR1 SQVTM, CDR2 ANQGSEA. This CDR3 has 16 residues. The CDR3 DNA sequence: TGCAGCGTTGAAGACTGGGGACGGTCGGTGAACACTGAAGCTTTCTTT. The encoded protein is CSVEDWGRSVNTEAFF.

For the CDR3, the DNA is TGTGCCAGCAGCTCGGGGACATCACAGTTTGAAAAACTGTTTTTT. Translated, it gives CASSSGTSQFEKLFF. The chain employs TRBV7-6 and TRBJ1-4; the D gene is possibly TRBD1 (6 bases). The CDR3 runs to 15 residues. Germline V lookup: CDR1 SGHVS, CDR2 FNYEAQ. Trimming shortened V by 4 bases and J by 7 bases, and 16 bases separated the two germline ends.

With regard to this clone: In the same sample, other DNA sequences code for this CDR3. CDR3 residues: CAWSQMNTEAFF. CDR3 coding DNA: TGTGCCTGGAGCCAGATGAACACTGAAGCTTTCTTT. The chain links TRBV30 to TRBJ1-1, with unresolved D. Trimming shortened V by 3 bases and J by 0 bases, and 5 bases separated the two germline ends. Germline CDR1 and CDR2: GTSNPN and SVGIG (reference sequence). This CDR3 spans 12 amino acids.

J is TRBJ2-3 and V is TRBV5-1; D unresolved. Trimming left V 5 bases short and J 3 bases short, with 13 bases between. CDR3 length equals 14 residues. Germline CDR1 SGHRS, CDR2 YFSETQ. This chain's CDR3 is CASSMWMGTDTQYF. The CDR3 DNA reads as TGCGCCAGCAGTATGTGGATGGGTACAGATACGCAGTATTTT.

V usage is TRBV7-8 and J usage is TRBJ2-7; D ambiguous. Trimming left V 5 bases short and J 4 bases short, with 15 bases between. Germline V gene data show CDR1 as SGHVS and CDR2 as FQNEAQ. The CDR3 runs 14 residues. CDR3 loop: CASSPDSLPYEQYF. The CDR3 bases are TGTGCCAGCAGCCCGGATTCGCTACCTTACGAGCAGTACTTC.

About this clone itself: Other nucleotide sequences from this sample produce the same CDR3. The rearrangement uses TRBV7-9 and TRBJ2-5; D call uncertain. CDR1 and CDR2 from the germline V gene are SEHNR and FQNEAQ (reference sequence). The V end lost 4 bases, the J end lost 5 bases, and 5 bases lay between the germline ends. This CDR3 has 11 amino acids. The CDR3 here is CASSSGETQYF. The CDR3 coding sequence is TGTGCCAGCAGCTCCGGGGAGACCCAGTACTTC.

This clone was detected a few times. This rearrangement joins TRBV29-1 to TRBJ2-3, with a possible D match to TRBD1 (6 bases). Trimming shortened V by 5 bases and J by 5 bases, and 11 bases separated the two germline ends. This CDR3 is 12 amino acids long. In germline, CDR1 is SQVTM, CDR2 ANQGSEA. The CDR3 DNA reads TGCAGCGTTACACAGGGTGGAGATACGCAGTATTTT. It is translated as CSVTQGGDTQYF.

J is TRBJ2-7 and V is TRBV30; perhaps D is TRBD1 or TRBD2 (5 bases each). CDR1 is GTSNPN and CDR2 is SVGIG in the germline V gene (reference sequence). V lost 2 bases and J 7 bases, leaving 15 bases between the germline ends. The CDR3 runs to 13 residues. The CDR3 sequence is CAWSIQGAGEQYF. The CDR3 DNA reads as TGTGCCTGGAGTATTCAGGGAGCTGGGGAGCAGTACTTC. The variable domain in full, completed from reference TRBV30 and TRBJ2-7, reads SQTIHQWPATLVQPVGSPLSLECTVEGTSNPNLYWYRQAAGRGLQLLFYSVGIGQISSEVPQNLSASRPQDRQFILSSKKLLLSDSGFYLCAWSIQGAGEQYFGPGTRLTVT.